This T cell receptor beta chain was sequenced during a study of beta chain features in type 1 diabetes. Study context: Age and gender were similar between patients and healthy donors, as were cell yields.

Markers CD45RO/CCR7/CD25/CD127/CD95/CD27 served to sort CD4+ naive, central memory, regulatory and stem cell-like memory cells. The entirety of the isolated RNA underwent reverse transcription, so expressed TCRB transcripts were sequenced. Clones were read by immunoSEQ multiplex PCR, and TCRdb kept only the in-frame ones, dropping some. The table includes 680,000 or so clones, roughly 13% detected once. The V and J ends lost 0 bases and 2 bases respectively, with 11 bases between them. The germline CDR1 and CDR2 sequences are GTSNPN and SVGIG (reference sequence). This CDR3 region has 15 residues. Whole-study findings and limits: Any HLA type influence on TCRB rearrangement was left unresolved here. A potential PCR bias toward shorter templates would be equal in patient and control samples. Across all four CD4+ subsets, people with type 1 diabetes showed modestly shorter TCRB CDR3s.

This clone was detected only a few times. Its antigen is undetermined. Material: naive CD4+ T cells from blood. This clonotype originated in a man aged 18 to 30 with type 1 diabetes. The V gene is TRBV30, the J gene TRBJ2-1; tentative D call: TRBD2 (6 bases). The DNA of the CDR3 is TGTGCCTGGAGTGTAAGGCCGGGGGCCTACAATGAGCAGTTCTTC. Translation gives CAWSVRPGAYNEQFF.